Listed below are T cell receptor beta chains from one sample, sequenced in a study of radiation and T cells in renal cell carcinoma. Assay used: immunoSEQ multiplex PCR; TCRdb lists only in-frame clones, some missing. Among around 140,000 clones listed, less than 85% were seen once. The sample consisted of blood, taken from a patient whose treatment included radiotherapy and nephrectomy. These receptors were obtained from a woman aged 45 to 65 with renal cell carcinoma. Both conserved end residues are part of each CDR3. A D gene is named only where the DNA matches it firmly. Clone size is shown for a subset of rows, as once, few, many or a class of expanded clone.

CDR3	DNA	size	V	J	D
CASSSLTGPGTDTQYF	TGTGCCAGCAGCTCGCTCACAGGTCCTGGCACAGATACGCAGTATTTT	.	TRBV7-9	TRBJ2-3	.
CASSPEGPNTEAFF	TGTGCCAGCTCACCCGAGGGGCCGAACACTGAAGCTTTCTTT	.	TRBV18	TRBJ1-1	.
CASSVAGPWGNEQFF	TGTGCCAGCAGCGTCGCGGGTCCGTGGGGGAATGAGCAGTTCTTC	.	TRBV7-9	TRBJ2-1	.
CATRLSNEKLFF	TGTGCCACGAGGTTGTCTAATGAAAAACTGTTTTTT	.	TRBV10-3	TRBJ1-4	.
CASSLPQSGRQSYEQYF	TGTGCCAGCAGCTTACCCCAAAGCGGGAGACAATCCTACGAGCAGTACTTC	.	TRBV7-2	TRBJ2-7	TRBD2
CASSGNRGAGETQYF	TGTGCCAGTAGTGGAAACAGGGGAGCCGGGGAGACCCAGTACTTC	.	TRBV19	TRBJ2-5	TRBD1
CASSQDSLSYEQYF	TGCGCCAGCAGCCAAGACAGCCTATCCTACGAGCAGTACTTC	.	TRBV4-3	TRBJ2-7	.
CASSQDQLAESTDTQYF	TGCGCCAGCAGCCAAGATCAGCTAGCGGAGAGCACAGATACGCAGTATTTT	.	TRBV4-1	TRBJ2-3	TRBD2
CSVGRVGTEAFF	TGCAGCGTTGGACGGGTTGGCACTGAAGCTTTCTTT	few	TRBV29-1	TRBJ1-1	.
CASSEIIRGRGGYTF	TGTGCCAGCAGTGAGATTATCCGGGGGAGGGGTGGCTACACCTTC	.	TRBV6-1	TRBJ1-2	.
CASSPEGREGQETQYF	TGTGCCAGCAGCCCGGAGGGAAGAGAGGGGCAAGAGACCCAGTACTTC	.	TRBV7-9	TRBJ2-5	.
CASSLVAGGPGNEQFF	TGCGCCAGCAGCTTGGTCGCTGGGGGCCCCGGCAACGAGCAGTTCTTC	.	TRBV5-1	TRBJ2-1	.
CASSLYLAGSTDTQYF	TGCGCCAGCAGCTTGTATCTAGCGGGAAGCACAGATACGCAGTATTTT	.	TRBV5-1	TRBJ2-3	TRBD2
CASLTRDRFHF	TGTGCCAGCCTGACCCGGGACAGGTTTCACTTC	.	TRBV9	TRBJ2-7	TRBD1
CSVGLQDREVGDGYTF	TGCAGCGTTGGTCTTCAGGACAGGGAGGTTGGTGATGGCTACACCTTC	.	TRBV29-1	TRBJ1-2	TRBD1
CASSLGLADAYEQYF	TGTGCCAGCAGCTTGGGACTAGCGGACGCCTACGAGCAGTACTTC	.	TRBV7-9	TRBJ2-7	TRBD2
CASSRDTSYEQYF	TGCGCCAGCAGCCGGGACACATCCTACGAGCAGTACTTC	few	TRBV10-2	TRBJ2-7	.
CAIKGNSGANVLTF	TGTGCCATCAAGGGAAACTCTGGGGCCAACGTCCTGACTTTC	once	TRBV10-3	TRBJ2-6	.
CAWSWGSNTEAFF	TGTGCCTGGAGTTGGGGGAGTAACACTGAAGCTTTCTTT	.	TRBV30	TRBJ1-1	.
CASKPTGEGEKLFF	TGTGCCAGCAAGCCGACAGGGGAGGGTGAAAAACTGTTTTTT	few	TRBV6-6	TRBJ1-4	TRBD1
CASSPLLAGGPDTQYF	TGCGCCAGCAGCCCGCTCCTAGCGGGGGGGCCGGATACGCAGTATTTT	.	TRBV4-3	TRBJ2-3	TRBD2
CASSRVVGNTEAFF	TGTGCCAGCAGCCGGGTGGTGGGGAACACTGAAGCTTTCTTT	.	TRBV5-4	TRBJ1-1	.
CASRHGQEQYF	TGTGCCAGCAGACACGGGCAGGAACAGTACTTC	.	TRBV6-6	TRBJ2-7	.
CASGGELFF	TGTGCCAGCGGAGGGGAGCTGTTTTTT	once	TRBV27	TRBJ2-2	.
CASSSGQGASGANVLTF	TGTGCCAGCAGTTCGGGACAGGGAGCCTCTGGGGCCAACGTCCTGACTTTC	.	TRBV27	TRBJ2-6	TRBD1
CASSHMRAQYF	TGTGCCAGCAGTCACATGCGGGCGCAGTATTTT	.	TRBV6-1	TRBJ2-3	.
CASSRQATNEKLFF	TGTGCCAGCAGTCGACAAGCAACTAATGAAAAACTGTTTTTT	.	TRBV28	TRBJ1-4	.
CASSSRGIGANVLTF	TGTGCCAGCAGTTCCAGGGGAATTGGGGCCAACGTCCTGACTTTC	.	TRBV6-6	TRBJ2-6	.
CASPGSSTDTQYF	TGTGCCAGTCCAGGGTCTAGCACAGATACGCAGTATTTT	.	TRBV19	TRBJ2-3	.
CASSSLGDTEAFF	TGTGCCAGTAGTAGTCTTGGGGACACTGAAGCTTTCTTT	.	TRBV19	TRBJ1-1	.
CASSANYRGHTIYF	TGTGCCAGTAGTGCCAACTACCGCGGACACACCATATATTTT	.	TRBV19	TRBJ1-3	.
CATSRFLGQNTGELFF	TGTGCCACCAGCAGATTTCTAGGCCAGAACACCGGGGAGCTGTTTTTT	.	TRBV15	TRBJ2-2	.
CASSFPQQDDTEAFF	TGTGCCAGCAGTTTCCCTCAACAGGACGACACTGAAGCTTTCTTT	.	TRBV28	TRBJ1-1	.
CASSPASGRTDTQYF	TGCGCCAGCAGTCCGGCTAGCGGGCGCACAGATACGCAGTATTTT	.	TRBV5-1	TRBJ2-3	TRBD2
CASSNSNYGYTF	TGTGCCAGCAGTAACAGTAACTATGGCTACACCTTC	.	TRBV6-1	TRBJ1-2	.
CASSPPVGADTQYF	TGTGCCAGCTCACCACCGGTGGGGGCAGATACGCAGTATTTT	.	TRBV18	TRBJ2-3	.
CASSILGNSYNEQFF	TGTGCCAGCAGCATATTAGGGAACTCCTACAATGAGCAGTTCTTC	.	TRBV7-2	TRBJ2-1	.
CASSLASSYEQYF	TGTGCCAGCAGCTTAGCTTCCTCCTACGAGCAGTACTTC	.	TRBV7-7	TRBJ2-7	.
CAIRTGTANTEAFF	TGTGCCATTCGAACCGGGACAGCGAACACTGAAGCTTTCTTT	.	TRBV6-1	TRBJ1-1	TRBD1
CASTRAGVLGYTF	TGTGCCAGCACCCGGGCCGGGGTACTTGGCTACACCTTC	once	TRBV6-5	TRBJ1-2	.
CASSTPGGGETQYF	TGTGCCAGCAGCACCCCAGGGGGCGGAGAGACCCAGTACTTC	.	TRBV7-2	TRBJ2-5	TRBD1
CASNFRDEGYGYTF	TGTGCCAGTAATTTTCGGGACGAGGGCTATGGCTACACCTTC	.	TRBV19	TRBJ1-2	.
CASSPTGGINEKLFF	TGTGCCAGCAGCCCTACCGGGGGGATTAATGAAAAACTGTTTTTT	.	TRBV5-4	TRBJ1-4	.
CAWRTPDFPYNSPLHF	TGTGCCTGGAGGACTCCGGATTTTCCCTATAATTCACCCCTCCACTTT	.	TRBV30	TRBJ1-6	.
CASSFRTGMNTEAFF	TGTGCCAGCAGCTTCCGGACAGGAATGAACACTGAAGCTTTCTTT	.	TRBV5-5	TRBJ1-1	TRBD1
CASRKNRGRSNQPQHF	TGTGCCAGCAGAAAGAACAGGGGGCGTAGCAATCAGCCCCAGCATTTT	.	TRBV7-8	TRBJ1-5	TRBD1
CASSVGGRPSQETQYF	TGTGCCAGCAGCGTAGGGGGCAGGCCTTCCCAAGAGACCCAGTACTTC	.	TRBV9	TRBJ2-5	.
CASREGGAGNTIYF	TGTGCCAGCAGGGAGGGGGGTGCTGGAAACACCATATATTTT	.	TRBV25-1	TRBJ1-3	.
CASSLPEGRNEQFF	TGTGCCAGCAGCCTCCCCGAGGGCCGCAATGAGCAGTTCTTC	.	TRBV11-2	TRBJ2-1	.
CASSSSISYEQYF	TGTGCCAGCAGTTCCTCTATATCCTACGAGCAGTACTTC	few	TRBV6-1	TRBJ2-7	.
CASSAGTSVSYNEQFF	TGTGCCAGCAGTGCTGGGACTAGCGTTTCCTACAATGAGCAGTTCTTC	.	TRBV27	TRBJ2-1	TRBD2
CASSIRDWSYEQYF	TGTGCCAGTAGTATCCGGGACTGGTCCTACGAGCAGTACTTC	.	TRBV19	TRBJ2-7	.
CASSSPIESYEQYF	TGTGCCAGCAGCTCCCCGATAGAGTCCTACGAGCAGTACTTC	.	TRBV5-4	TRBJ2-7	.